This T cell receptor (beta chain) is drawn from a study of vaccination effects on CD4 cells after COVID-19. Sequencing used immunoSEQ multiplex PCR; TCRdb keeps in-frame clones, though not all of them. The sample contains 65,000 to 70,000 clones, around four fifths of which appear only once. Deletions cut 0 bases from V and 5 bases from J, with 12 bases between. The V gene's germline CDR1 is SGHRS and CDR2 YFSETQ. This CDR3 spans 15 amino acids. As regards this clone: Its cognate antigen is unknown.

Pools of viral peptides were used by the ViraFEST assay to expand antigen-specific CD4+ T cells ahead of sequencing. Culturing for more than 9 days preceded CD4+ T cell isolation. Every participant took two doses of the BNT162b2 or mRNA-1273 vaccine. Overall study results and limits: Whether induced by infection or by vaccine, clones showed marked clonal contraction late after vaccination.

The TCR was taken from a human donor who received a COVID-19 vaccine. Sample: CD4+ T cells from PBMCs cultured with HCoV-OC43 spike peptides, taken after COVID-19 vaccination. Subset noted: HCoV-OC43 spike overlapping peptide pool stimulation. V usage is TRBV5-1 and J usage is TRBJ1-5, with D possibly being TRBD1 (5 bases). The CDR3 coding sequence is TGCGCCAGCAGCTTGGACGGCCCAGGGCATCAGCCCCAGCATTTT. This sequence encodes CASSLDGPGHQPQHF.